The next 29 T cell receptor beta chains were all read from a single sample in a study of T cell responses to AZD1222 COVID-19 vaccine. Profiled with immunoSEQ multiplex PCR; TCRdb holds only in-frame clones, not every one. This table holds over 150,000 clones, around nine tenths found once. Sequenced material: peripheral blood, taken on day 0 of AZD1222 vaccination. The origin of the receptors is an adult in good health.

The rearrangement joins TRBV19 to TRBJ1-4, with 7 bases that match TRBD1. The CDR3 has 14 amino acids. V lost 6 bases and J lost 8; bases outside the gene matches: 9. In germline, CDR1 is LNHDA, CDR2 SQIVND (reference sequence). CDR3 in DNA: TGTGCCAGTAGCCCGCCGGGACAGCGAGAAAAACTGTTTTTT. Translation gives CASSPPGQREKLFF. The full variable domain, rest sourced from reference TRBV19 and TRBJ1-4, is DGGITQSPKYLFRKEGQNVTLSCEQNLNHDAMYWYRQDPGQGLRLIYYSQIVNDFQKGDIAEGYSVSREKKESFPLTVTSAQKNPTAFYLCASSPPGQREKLFFGSGTQLSVL.

The chain recombines TRBV7-2 with TRBJ1-2, with D possibly matching TRBD1 (5 bases). This CDR3 has 15 residues. Trimming pared 1 base from V and 6 bases from J, leaving 15 bases between. Germline CDR1 and CDR2: SGHTA and FQGNSA. Here the CDR3 reads CASSLVAGLGDGYTF. The CDR3, as DNA: TGTGCCAGCAGCTTAGTCGCGGGGCTCGGCGATGGCTACACCTTC.

The genes are TRBV30 and TRBJ1-1, with D unresolved. Germline CDR1 GTSNPN, CDR2 SVGIG (reference sequence). The V and J ends lost 2 bases and 1 base respectively, with 20 bases between them. The CDR3 loop spans 17 amino acids. CDR3 protein: CAWSFATPLDRNTEAFF. The CDR3 bases are TGTGCCTGGAGTTTCGCAACCCCCCTTGACCGGAACACTGAAGCTTTCTTT.

The chain recombines TRBV11-2 with TRBJ1-1, with D possibly being TRBD1 (5 bases). The CDR3 is 15 amino acids. Germline CDR1 and CDR2: SGHAT and FQNNGV. V was pared by 2 bases and J by 1 base, with 11 bases between. The CDR3 bases are TGTGCCAGCAGCTTAATGGGACGGCAGAACACTGAAGCTTTCTTT. Encoded protein: CASSLMGRQNTEAFF. Combining the CDR3 with reference TRBV11-2 and TRBJ1-1 gives the whole variable domain EAGVAQSPRYKIIEKRQSVAFWCNPISGHATLYWYQQILGQGPKLLIQFQNNGVVDDSQLPKDRFSAERLKGVDSTLKIQPAKLEDSAVYLCASSLMGRQNTEAFFGQGTRLTVV.

The chain employs TRBV21-1 and TRBJ2-7. TRBV21-1 is described as a pseudogene. This CDR3 comprises 14 residues. The CDR3 sequence is CASSKGQTPYEQYF. Here the CDR3 DNA reads TGTGCCAGCAGCAAAGGGCAGACCCCCTACGAGCAGTACTTC.

This CDR3 is CASSPGWELSYEQYF. The CDR3 nucleotides are TGTGCCAGCAGCCCAGGGTGGGAGCTATCCTACGAGCAGTACTTC. This chain uses TRBV5-4 with TRBJ2-7; D is perhaps TRBD1 or TRBD2 (5 bases each). The CDR3 is 15 amino acids. The ends were cut back, 4 bases at V and 1 base at J, with 15 bases in the middle. The germline CDR1 and CDR2 sequences are SGHNT and YYREEE (reference sequence).

CDR3 residues: CASSPSRRETQYF. The CDR3 DNA reads TGTGCCAGCAGCCCTAGCAGACGAGAGACCCAGTACTTC. The chain uses TRBV9 and TRBJ2-5; D is perhaps TRBD2 (5 bases). The germline V gene has CDR1 SGDLS and CDR2 YYNGEE. V was clipped by 4 bases and J by 4 bases, with 11 bases between them. The length of the CDR3 is 13 residues.

The V and J genes are TRBV28 and TRBJ2-7; D possibly corresponds to TRBD2 (5 bases). Germline CDR1 and CDR2: MDHEN and SYDVKM. This CDR3 spans 11 amino acids. V dropped 2 bases and J dropped 6 bases, with 5 bases sitting between them. The CDR3 DNA reads TGTGCCAGCAGTTTAGAGGGCGAGCAGTACTTC. Its translation is CASSLEGEQYF.

The V gene is TRBV28, the J gene TRBJ1-2; 7 nucleotides line up with TRBD1. V dropped 2 bases and J dropped 8; count of bases not matched to a gene: 5. Germline lookup yields CDR1 MDHEN and CDR2 SYDVKM. This CDR3 comprises 13 residues. The chain's CDR3 is CASSLEGARGYTF. CDR3 DNA sequence: TGTGCCAGCAGTTTAGAGGGGGCGCGCGGCTACACCTTC.

The rearrangement joins TRBV7-2 to TRBJ2-4, with 8 bases fitting TRBD2. V gave up 4 bases and J gave up 2 bases; unmatched junction bases: 4. The CDR3 contains 15 residues. CDR1 is SGHTA and CDR2 is FQGNSA in the germline V gene. The CDR3 reads CASSYGGVTKNIQYF. DNA of the CDR3: TGTGCCAGCAGCTACGGGGGGGTCACCAAAAACATTCAGTACTTC. Drawing the rest from reference TRBV7-2 and TRBJ2-4, the complete variable domain is GAGVSQSPSNKVTEKGKDVELRCDPISGHTALYWYRQSLGQGLEFLIYFQGNSAPDKSGLPSDRFSAERTGGSVSTLTIQRTQQEDSAVYLCASSYGGVTKNIQYFGAGTRLSVL.

The chain carries TRBV3-1 (or the pseudogene TRBV3-2) and TRBJ2-7; D is uncertain. In germline, CDR1 is LGHDT, CDR2 YNNKEL (reference sequence). This CDR3 is 14 amino acids long. V was cut by 5 bases and J by 2 bases, with 13 bases left in between. DNA for the CDR3: TGTGCCAGCAGCTTCACAACAGATACCTACGAGCAGTACTTC. Protein: CASSFTTDTYEQYF.

This chain connects TRBV6-1 to TRBJ2-5, with TRBD2 identical over 11 bases. This CDR3 has 17 residues. V lost 2 bases, J lost 4 bases, and 9 bases stayed unmatched. Germline lookup yields CDR1 MNHNS and CDR2 SASEGT. CDR3 nucleotides: TGTGCCAGCAGTGAATACCTAGCGGGAGGATTAGGAGAGACCCAGTACTTC. Translating it yields CASSEYLAGGLGETQYF.

The chain couples TRBV29-1 to TRBJ2-7; D may be TRBD1 or TRBD2 (5 bases each). The CDR3 sequence is 11 residues long. The germline gives CDR1 SQVTM, CDR2 ANQGSEA. The V end lost 8 bases, the J end lost 6 bases, and 14 bases lay between the germline ends. CDR3: CSHGTWTEQYF. The CDR3 DNA sequence: TGCAGCCACGGGACCTGGACCGAGCAGTACTTC.

This sequence joins TRBV11-3 and TRBJ2-3, with 12 bases fitting TRBD1. V was clipped by 5 bases and J by 3 bases; unmatched bases: 6. The V gene's germline CDR1 is SGHNT and CDR2 YENEEA. The CDR3 extends over 16 amino acids. The CDR3 sequence: CASSAGTGGKTDTQYF. The CDR3 DNA sequence: TGTGCCAGCAGCGCCGGGACAGGGGGCAAGACAGATACGCAGTATTTT. The full variable domain, rest sourced from reference TRBV11-3 and TRBJ2-3, is EAGVVQSPRYKIIEKKQPVAFWCNPISGHNTLYWYLQNLGQGPELLIRYENEEAVDDSQLPKDRFSAERLKGVDSTLKIQPAELGDSAVYLCASSAGTGGKTDTQYFGPGTRLTVL.

The V call is TRBV5-1, the J call TRBJ2-7; D call uncertain. The length of the CDR3 is 14 residues. Germline loops: CDR1 SGHRS, CDR2 YFSETQ. Trimming left V 4 bases short and J 3 bases short, with 14 bases between. CDR3 amino acids: CASSGSGSNYEQYF. The CDR3 DNA reads TGCGCCAGCAGCGGGTCCGGGTCAAACTACGAGCAGTACTTC. The full variable domain, in which reference TRBV5-1 and TRBJ2-7 provide the parts outside the CDR3, is KAGVTQTPRYLIKTRGQQVTLSCSPISGHRSVSWYQQTPGQGLQFLFEYFSETQRNKGNFPGRFSGRQFSNSRSEMNVSTLELGDSALYLCASSGSGSNYEQYFGPGTRLTVT.

The sample holds one count of this clone. V usage is TRBV25-1 and J usage is TRBJ1-2, with D unclear. The germline V gene has CDR1 MGHDK and CDR2 SYGVNS. The CDR3 is 13 residues long. Between the trimmed V and J ends, which lost 8 bases and 7 bases, there was a span of 17 bases. CDR3 sequence: CASAPSFALGYTF. The CDR3 nucleotides are TGTGCCAGCGCACCCTCCTTCGCCCTTGGCTACACCTTC.

The rearrangement joins TRBV18 to TRBJ1-5; weak D call: TRBD1 (5 bases). Trimming pared 3 bases from V and 5 bases from J, leaving 14 bases between. The CDR3 spans 15 residues. In germline, CDR1 is KGHSH, CDR2 LQKENI. CDR3 DNA sequence: TGTGCCAGCTCACCGGGGGAGTTCGGCTATCAGCCCCAGCATTTT. Translating gives CASSPGEFGYQPQHF.

This rearrangement joins TRBV7-2 to TRBJ1-1; possible D gene TRBD1, 6 bases. Germline values: CDR1 SGHTA, CDR2 FQGNSA. The CDR3 has 17 amino acids. The germline V and J ends were trimmed by 4 bases and 0 bases, with 18 bases remaining between them. The CDR3 sequence: CASSSGTAGALNTEAFF. CDR3 nucleotides: TGTGCCAGCAGCTCGGGTACGGCAGGGGCTTTGAACACTGAAGCTTTCTTT.

The V and J genes are TRBV14 and TRBJ1-2, with no clear D. This CDR3 spans 14 amino acids. Trimming took 0 bases from V and 7 from J, leaving 12 bases between them. The germline V gene encodes CDR1 SGHDN and CDR2 FVKESK. CDR3 in amino acids: CASSQDHLGSGYTF. CDR3 in DNA: TGTGCCAGCAGCCAAGATCATTTGGGGAGTGGCTACACCTTC.

This clone was found once. The gene calls are TRBV28 and TRBJ2-1; D not certain. V was shortened by 0 bases and J by 9 bases, with 6 bases between the two germline ends. The CDR3 length is 12 residues. The germline V gene has CDR1 MDHEN and CDR2 SYDVKM. CDR3 sequence (DNA): TGTGCCAGCAGTTTATGGGGCTTTGAGCAGTTCTTC. Translation: CASSLWGFEQFF.

This clone occurred a few times. The chain recombines TRBV2 with TRBJ2-2, with D maybe TRBD2 (6 bases). Germline V gene lookup returns CDR1 SNHLY and CDR2 FYNNEI. CDR3 size: 13 residues. Trimming shortened V by 3 bases and J by 8 bases, and 10 bases separated the two germline ends. The CDR3 reads CASSERRAGELFF. CDR3 sequence (DNA): TGTGCCAGCAGTGAGCGGAGGGCAGGGGAGCTGTTTTTT.

This sequence joins TRBV6-1 and TRBJ2-7, with D perhaps matching TRBD1 (6 bases). Trimming left V 3 bases short and J 4 bases short, with 16 bases between. Per the germline V gene, CDR1 is MNHNS and CDR2 is SASEGT. The CDR3 loop spans 15 amino acids. In DNA form, the CDR3 reads TGTGCCAGCAGTGATACGGCAGGGGCAAGGTACGAGCAGTACTTC. Protein product: CASSDTAGARYEQYF.

The chain has TRBV27 and TRBJ2-1; TRBD1 might be the D (5 bases). Trimming stripped 2 bases from V and 0 bases from J, with 14 bases between. The CDR3 has 17 residues. CDR1 and CDR2 from the germline V gene are MNHEY and SMNVEV (reference sequence). CDR3 residues: CASSLPTRASSYNEQFF. In nucleotides, the CDR3 is TGTGCCAGCAGTTTACCGACCAGGGCTAGCTCCTACAATGAGCAGTTCTTC.

The chain links TRBV18 to TRBJ2-1; the D gene is possibly TRBD1 (6 bases). CDR1 and CDR2 (germline): KGHSH, LQKENI. V was pared by 3 bases and J by 6 bases, with 12 bases between. This CDR3 has 14 amino acids. The CDR3 spells CASSPVQGGNEQFF. CDR3 coding DNA: TGTGCCAGCTCACCGGTACAGGGCGGCAATGAGCAGTTCTTC.

The chain couples TRBV5-6 to TRBJ1-2; D perhaps matches TRBD1 (6 bases). The CDR3 length is 14 residues. Per the germline V gene, CDR1 is SGHDT and CDR2 is YYEEEE. V dropped 4 bases and J dropped 2 bases, with 12 bases sitting between them. CDR3 loop: CASSPGTPNYGYTF. In DNA, the CDR3 is TGTGCCAGCAGCCCAGGGACACCCAACTATGGCTACACCTTC.

For this clone: In the same sample, other DNA sequences code for this CDR3. The chain is built from TRBV20-1 and TRBJ1-1, with unresolved D. This CDR3 comprises 11 residues. V gave up 6 bases and J gave up 0 bases, with 5 bases separating them. Germline lookup yields CDR1 DFQATT and CDR2 SNEGSKA (reference sequence). DNA of the CDR3: TGCAGTGCCCCACTGAACACTGAAGCTTTCTTT. This gives the protein CSAPLNTEAFF.

V is TRBV5-8 and J is TRBJ1-5; D unclear. Trimming removed 0 bases from V and 4 bases from J, with 11 bases in between. Germline CDR1 reads SGHTS; CDR2 reads YDEGEE. The CDR3 has 15 amino acids. The CDR3 here is CASSLVEQPNQPQHF. The CDR3 DNA is TGTGCCAGCAGCTTGGTAGAGCAACCAAATCAGCCCCAGCATTTT. The full variable domain, rest sourced from reference TRBV5-8 and TRBJ1-5, is EAGVTQSPTHLIKTRGQQATLRCSPISGHTSVYWYQQALGLGLQFLLWYDEGEERNRGNFPPRFSGRQFPNYSSELNVNALELEDSALYLCASSLVEQPNQPQHFGDGTRLSIL.

The rearrangement uses TRBV6-5 and TRBJ2-1; 8 bases agree with TRBD1. The CDR3 length is 15 residues. Germline CDR1 and CDR2: MNHEY and SVGAGI. V lost 6 bases to trimming and J lost 3 bases; unmatched junction nucleotides: 7. CDR3 sequence (DNA): TGTGCCAGCAGCACCCAGACAGGGGTCTACAATGAGCAGTTCTTC. As protein: CASSTQTGVYNEQFF.

The chain carries TRBV19 and TRBJ1-1, with D perhaps matching TRBD1 (5 bases). There are 15 residues in the CDR3. Looked up from germline, CDR1 is LNHDA and CDR2 is SQIVND (reference sequence). V was clipped by 3 bases and J by 0 bases, with 11 bases between them. Here the CDR3 reads CASSMRGMMNTEAFF. The CDR3 DNA sequence: TGTGCCAGTAGTATGCGGGGGATGATGAACACTGAAGCTTTCTTT. Complete variable domain (other parts from reference TRBV19 and TRBJ1-1): DGGITQSPKYLFRKEGQNVTLSCEQNLNHDAMYWYRQDPGQGLRLIYYSQIVNDFQKGDIAEGYSVSREKKESFPLTVTSAQKNPTAFYLCASSMRGMMNTEAFFGQGTRLTVV.